Each of the 4 T cell receptor beta chains below was sequenced from the same sample in a study of cytomegalovirus exposure and HLA in healthy donors. The repertoire was sequenced with immunoSEQ multiplex PCR; TCRdb's copy has only in-frame clones and lacks some. The sample includes some 240,000 clones, roughly 86% of them seen just once. Sequencing was done on a sample of PBMCs. The source is a woman aged 25 to 39 in good health and CMV-seropositive.

The V call is TRBV6-1, the J call TRBJ1-1; 8 nucleotides align to TRBD1. The junction had 10 bases not matched to a gene; V was cut back by 2 bases and J by 2 bases. The CDR3 loop spans 17 amino acids. Germline CDR1 reads MNHNS; CDR2 reads SASEGT. This CDR3 reads CASSEWLFDRGNTEAFF. CDR3 bases: TGTGCCAGCAGTGAATGGCTATTCGACAGGGGAAACACTGAAGCTTTCTTT.

The J gene is TRBJ1-3, the V gene TRBV19; 7 positions match TRBD1. Trimming cost V 7 bases and J 0 bases; bases outside gene matches: 12. This CDR3 contains 17 residues. Germline CDR1 LNHDA, CDR2 SQIVND (reference sequence). This CDR3 is CASTLTGDLNSGNTIYF. CDR3 DNA sequence: TGTGCCAGTACCCTCACAGGGGACCTTAACTCTGGAAACACCATATATTTT. Full variable domain (outside the CDR3, taken from reference TRBV19 and TRBJ1-3): DGGITQSPKYLFRKEGQNVTLSCEQNLNHDAMYWYRQDPGQGLRLIYYSQIVNDFQKGDIAEGYSVSREKKESFPLTVTSAQKNPTAFYLCASTLTGDLNSGNTIYFGEGSWLTVV.

The rearrangement links TRBV5-4 to TRBJ2-7; the match to TRBD2 covers 12 bases. The CDR3 loop spans 15 amino acids. Germline V gene lookup returns CDR1 SGHNT and CDR2 YYREEE (reference sequence). The V and J ends lost 4 bases and 3 bases, in that order; junction bases with no gene match: 5. For the CDR3, the DNA is TGTGCCAGCAGCCCCCGGACTAGCGGGAACTACGAGCAGTACTTC. Its protein is CASSPRTSGNYEQYF.

The chain uses TRBV9 and TRBJ2-2, with D possibly matching TRBD2 (7 bases). The CDR3 runs 17 residues. V was pared by 4 bases and J by 3 bases, with 19 bases between. CDR1 is SGDLS, CDR2 YYNGEE, per germline. The CDR3 coding sequence is TGTGCCAGCAGCCCCCGAGGGGGGGCTGTGGACACCGGGGAGCTGTTTTTT. It specifies CASSPRGGAVDTGELFF.